The present T cell receptor beta chain was sequenced within a study of CD8 T cells in ankylosing spondylitis. General observations from the study: Clones linked with disease were CD8+ and fairly uncommon in the peripheral blood. One TCR beta motif, made up of several highly homologous variants, appeared characteristic of ankylosing spondylitis blood. Reportedly, disease-linked clones are significantly enriched in ankylosing spondylitis patients' matched synovial fluid.

The V gene lost 2 bases and the J gene lost 4 bases, with 13 bases spanning the gap. Germline V gene sequence: CDR1 WSHSY, CDR2 SAAADI. This CDR3 is built from 15 residues. The TCR beta libraries were generated through quantitative 5'-RACE incorporating molecular barcodes. TCRdb redid the calling of the 5' RACE reads with MiXCR, one entry per CDR3 protein. The sample carries about 360,000 distinct CDR3 sequences, under 15% recorded once. About this clonotype itself: Its cognate antigen is unknown.

This sequence was found in a male donor with ankylosing spondylitis or in good health (not recorded which). The chain uses TRBV10-2 and TRBJ2-3; D may be TRBD2 (6 bases). The sample taken for sequencing was blood, either unsorted or a sorted T cell fraction (not recorded which). CDR3 sequence: CASSEVQRASDTQYF. In DNA, the CDR3 is TGCGCCAGCAGTGAGGTCCAGCGGGCCTCAGATACGCAGTATTTT.